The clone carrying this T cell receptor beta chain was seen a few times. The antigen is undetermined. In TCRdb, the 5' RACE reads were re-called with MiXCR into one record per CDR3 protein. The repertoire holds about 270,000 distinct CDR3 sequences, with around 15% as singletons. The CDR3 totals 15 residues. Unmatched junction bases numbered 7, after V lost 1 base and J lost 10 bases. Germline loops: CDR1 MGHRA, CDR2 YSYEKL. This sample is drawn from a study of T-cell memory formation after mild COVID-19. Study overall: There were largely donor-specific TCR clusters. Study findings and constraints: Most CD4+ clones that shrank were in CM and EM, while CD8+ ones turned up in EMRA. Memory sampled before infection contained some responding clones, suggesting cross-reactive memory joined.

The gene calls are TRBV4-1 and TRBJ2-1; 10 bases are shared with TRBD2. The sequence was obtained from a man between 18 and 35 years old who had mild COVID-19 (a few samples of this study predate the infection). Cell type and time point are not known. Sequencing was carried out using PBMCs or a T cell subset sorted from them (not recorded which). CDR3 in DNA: TGCGCCAGCAGCCAAGGGGTAGCGGGGGGCCTCGAGCAGTTCTTC. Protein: CASSQGVAGGLEQFF.